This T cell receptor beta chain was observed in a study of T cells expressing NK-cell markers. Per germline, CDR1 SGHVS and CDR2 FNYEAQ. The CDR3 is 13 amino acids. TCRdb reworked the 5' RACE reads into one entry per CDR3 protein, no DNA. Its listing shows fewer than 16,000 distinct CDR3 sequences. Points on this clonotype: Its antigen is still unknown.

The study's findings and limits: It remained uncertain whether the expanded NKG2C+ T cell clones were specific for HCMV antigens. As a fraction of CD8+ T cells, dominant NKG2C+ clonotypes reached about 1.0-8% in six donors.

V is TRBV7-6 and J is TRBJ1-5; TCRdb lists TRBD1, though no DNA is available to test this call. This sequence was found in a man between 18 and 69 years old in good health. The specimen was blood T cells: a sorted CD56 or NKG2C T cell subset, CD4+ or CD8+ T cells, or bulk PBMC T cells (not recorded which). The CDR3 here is CASGGGSNQPQHF.